A single sample is the source of the 27 T cell receptor beta chains below, sequenced in a study of T-cell memory formation after mild COVID-19. TCRdb analysed the 5' RACE reads with MiXCR anew, one entry per CDR3 protein. The data contain approximately 40,000 distinct CDR3 sequences, around 10% of them singletons. Input material: PBMCs or a T cell subset sorted from them (not recorded which). These TCRs come from a man between 18 and 29 years old who had mild COVID-19 (a few samples of this study predate the infection). Cell type and time point are not known.

The sample holds a few counts of this clonotype. The V gene is TRBV6-6, the J gene TRBJ1-5, with D hard to call. Germline V gene data show CDR1 as MNHNY and CDR2 as SVGAGI (reference sequence). The V and J ends lost 8 bases and 4 bases respectively, with 9 bases between them. CDR3 length: 12 amino acids. The CDR3 DNA reads as TGTGCCAGCGAAGGGCCTAATCAGCCCCAGCATTTT. Translation: CASEGPNQPQHF.

This clonotype was picked up many times. The chain is built from TRBV29-1 and TRBJ1-2; possibly TRBD1 for D (5 bases). The CDR3 has 14 residues. CDR1 is SQVTM, CDR2 ANQGSEA, per germline. The ends were cut back, 1 base at V and 0 bases at J, with 9 bases in the middle. DNA of the CDR3: TGCAGCGTTGAAGTGGGGCCTACTAACTATGGCTACACCTTC. It encodes CSVEVGPTNYGYTF. The complete variable domain, with remaining parts taken from reference TRBV29-1 and TRBJ1-2, reads SAVISQKPSRDICQRGTSLTIQCQVDSQVTMMFWYRQQPGQSLTLIATANQGSEATYESGFVIDKFPISRPNLTFSTLTVSNMSPEDSSIYLCSVEVGPTNYGYTFGSGTRLTVV.

In its sample, this clonotype was seen many times. The V gene is TRBV12-3 or TRBV12-4, the J gene TRBJ2-2, with D unclear. The CDR3 runs to 12 residues. With 7 bases removed from V and 2 bases from J, the gap between germline ends came to 5 bases. The DNA for the CDR3 is TGTGCCAGCACCCCCAACACCGGGGAGCTGTTTTTT. It codes for CASTPNTGELFF.

This clonotype showed up just a few times. The V and J genes are TRBV15 and TRBJ1-5, with TRBD1 matching over 7 bases. With V trimmed by 5 bases and J by 7 bases, 5 bases remained unmatched. Per germline, CDR1 LNHNV and CDR2 YYDKDF (reference sequence). The CDR3 length is 13 residues. CDR3 nucleotide sequence: TGTGCCACCAGCGCACAGGGGAGACAGCCCCAGCATTTT. It specifies CATSAQGRQPQHF.

In its sample, this clonotype was seen many times. The CDR3 region has the DNA TGTGCCAGCAGTCAATCTTTGGGGGGGGCCGTCTACAATGAGCAGTTCTTC. This gives the protein CASSQSLGGAVYNEQFF. The chain employs TRBV27 and TRBJ2-1, with D perhaps matching TRBD2 (7 bases). CDR1 and CDR2 (germline): MNHEY, SMNVEV (reference sequence). V lost 5 bases and J 3 bases, leaving 20 bases between the germline ends. The length of the CDR3 is 17 residues.

This clonotype was recorded at least ten times. The CDR3 reads CSARVGWGSNQPQHF. DNA of the CDR3: TGCAGTGCTAGGGTCGGATGGGGGAGCAATCAGCCCCAGCATTTT. The V and J genes are TRBV20-1 and TRBJ1-5; D is possibly TRBD1 (5 bases). CDR1 is DFQATT and CDR2 is SNEGSKA in the germline V gene (reference sequence). The CDR3 runs 15 residues. The ends were cut back, 3 bases at V and 1 base at J, with 13 bases in the middle.

This clonotype was observed at least ten times. The V call is TRBV9, the J call TRBJ1-2; no definite D call. V was clipped by 0 bases and J by 6 bases, with 15 bases between them. Germline CDR1 and CDR2: SGDLS and YYNGEE. CDR3 length: 15 residues. CDR3: CASSVAEAGWNGYTF. The CDR3 DNA sequence: TGTGCCAGCAGCGTAGCAGAAGCAGGCTGGAATGGCTACACCTTC.

At least ten counts were recorded for this clonotype. The chain has TRBV7-3 and TRBJ2-2; 8 positions match TRBD2. Trimming cost V 5 bases and J 3 bases; bases outside gene matches: 5. CDR1 and CDR2 (germline): SGHTA, FQGTGA. The length of the CDR3 is 15 residues. The CDR3 loop is CASSLSGGHTGELFF. The CDR3 nucleotides are TGTGCCAGCAGCCTCAGCGGGGGACACACCGGGGAGCTGTTTTTT.

This clonotype appeared many times. The rearrangement uses TRBV29-1 and TRBJ2-5, with 9 bases aligning to TRBD1. With V trimmed by 6 bases and J by 5 bases, 4 bases remained unmatched. Looked up from germline, CDR1 is SQVTM and CDR2 is ANQGSEA. This CDR3 spans 12 amino acids. CDR3 loop: CSVWTGAETQYF. The CDR3, as DNA: TGCAGCGTCTGGACAGGGGCTGAGACCCAGTACTTC.

This clonotype was counted a single time. A read error may explain this, as a much larger clone is one base away. The chain carries TRBV5-4 and TRBJ2-3, with 7 nucleotides matching TRBD2. V gave up 4 bases and J gave up 0 bases; unmatched junction bases: 8. This CDR3 has 16 residues. Germline V gives CDR1 SGHNT, CDR2 YYREEE (reference sequence). CDR3 residues: CASSAGRAGSTDTQYF. The CDR3 region has the DNA TGTGCCAGCAGCGCTGGACGAGCGGGGAGCACAGATACGCAGTATTTT. The full variable domain, rest sourced from reference TRBV5-4 and TRBJ2-3, is ETGVTQSPTHLIKTRGQQVTLRCSSQSGHNTVSWYQQALGQGPQFIFQYYREEENGRGNFPPRFSGLQFPNYSSELNVNALELDDSALYLCASSAGRAGSTDTQYFGPGTRLTVL.

This clonotype occurred many times. The CDR3 coding sequence is TGTGCCAGCAGTTGGACAGCTTTCAAAAACATTCAGTACTTC. This encodes CASSWTAFKNIQYF. The chain has TRBV12-3 or TRBV12-4 and TRBJ2-4; possible D gene TRBD1, 6 bases. The CDR3 length is 14 residues. Trimming shortened V by 4 bases and J by 3 bases, and 10 bases separated the two germline ends.

In its sample, this clonotype was seen many times. J is TRBJ2-1 and V is TRBV9; 7 nucleotides agree with TRBD2. V gave up 3 bases and J gave up 4 bases; unmatched junction bases: 7. The CDR3 extends over 15 amino acids. The germline CDR1 and CDR2 sequences are SGDLS and YYNGEE. CDR3: CASSAGLELYNEQFF. Written as DNA, the CDR3 is TGTGCCAGCAGCGCCGGACTAGAGCTGTACAATGAGCAGTTCTTC. The whole variable domain, remainder taken from reference TRBV9 and TRBJ2-1, is DSGVTQTPKHLITATGQRVTLRCSPRSGDLSVYWYQQSLDQGLQFLIQYYNGEERAKGNILERFSAQQFPDLHSELNLSSLELGDSALYFCASSAGLELYNEQFFGPGTRLTVL.

This clonotype was detected many times. V and J are TRBV6-4 and TRBJ2-3; D possibly corresponds to TRBD2 (7 bases). The V and J ends lost 6 bases and 10 bases respectively, with 29 bases between them. The CDR3 has 17 residues. Germline-derived CDR1 and CDR2 are MRHNA and SNTAGT. This chain's CDR3 is CASSPTLAGGAILAQYF. The CDR3 DNA reads as TGTGCCAGCAGCCCAACCCTAGCTGGGGGGGCCATCTTAGCGCAGTATTTT.

This clonotype was seen ten or more times. The J gene is TRBJ2-5, the V gene TRBV9; 10 bases are a match to TRBD1. The germline CDR1 and CDR2 sequences are SGDLS and YYNGEE. The CDR3 covers 17 residues. With 3 bases clipped from V and 4 bases from J, the junction kept 12 bases outside the gene matches. The CDR3 is CASSGWGQGRGGETQYF. The CDR3, as DNA: TGTGCCAGCAGCGGCTGGGGACAGGGGAGAGGAGGAGAGACCCAGTACTTC.

At least ten counts were recorded for this clonotype. This rearrangement joins TRBV5-1 to TRBJ1-1; D is possibly TRBD1 (6 bases). V was cut by 4 bases and J by 2 bases, with 12 bases left in between. This CDR3 has 14 residues. Germline CDR1 SGHRS, CDR2 YFSETQ. This CDR3 is CASSPTGANTEAFF. The CDR3 DNA reads as TGCGCCAGCAGCCCGACAGGAGCTAACACTGAAGCTTTCTTT.

There are many counts of this clonotype. V usage is TRBV20-1 and J usage is TRBJ2-5, with unresolved D. V was cut by 6 bases and J by 4 bases, with 9 bases left in between. Per the germline V gene, CDR1 is DFQATT and CDR2 is SNEGSKA (reference sequence). The CDR3 spans 11 residues. DNA of the CDR3: TGCAGTGCCAGCCCTCGAGAGACCCAGTACTTC. Protein sequence: CSASPRETQYF.

The rearrangement uses TRBV10-1 and TRBJ2-2, with a tentative D call TRBD2 (6 bases). There are 13 residues in the CDR3. The V end lost 6 bases, the J end lost 5 bases, and 10 bases lay between the germline ends. Germline V gives CDR1 WNHNN, CDR2 SYGVQD (reference sequence). The CDR3 loop reads CASRAGPTGELFF. CDR3 DNA sequence: TGCGCCAGCAGGGCGGGGCCGACCGGGGAGCTGTTTTTT.

This clonotype was seen repeatedly, ten times or more. The chain carries TRBV7-9 and TRBJ2-7, with 9 bases aligning to TRBD1. Germline loops: CDR1 SEHNR, CDR2 FQNEAQ (reference sequence). The CDR3 is 16 residues long. V lost 3 bases to trimming and J lost 0 bases; unmatched junction nucleotides: 6. The CDR3 reads CASSLGGTGSSYEQYV. The CDR3 DNA reads TGTGCCAGCAGCTTGGGGGGGACAGGGAGCTCCTACGAGCAGTACGTC.

In its sample, this clonotype was seen many times. As DNA, the CDR3 is TGTGCCAGCAGCCCCGAGCTAGCGCAAGATTACAATGAGCAGTTCTTC. Its translation is CASSPELAQDYNEQFF. The chain uses TRBV7-6 and TRBJ2-1; the D gene is possibly TRBD2 (6 bases). Trimming took 5 bases from V and 4 from J, leaving 18 bases between them. CDR3 length: 16 residues. Germline CDR1 reads SGHVS; CDR2 reads FNYEAQ. The full variable domain, its missing parts supplied by reference TRBV7-6 and TRBJ2-1, is GAGVSQSPRYKVTKRGQDVALRCDPISGHVSLYWYRQALGQGPEFLTYFNYEAQQDKSGLPNDRFSAERPEGSISTLTIQRTEQRDSAMYRCASSPELAQDYNEQFFGPGTRLTVL.

This clonotype was counted ten times or more. The chain recombines TRBV5-5 with TRBJ2-2; D is unresolved. This CDR3 comprises 16 residues. Trimming left V 6 bases short and J 6 bases short, with 21 bases between. Germline lookup yields CDR1 SGHKS and CDR2 YYEKEE (reference sequence). The CDR3 loop is CASTPTTGSGAGELFF. The CDR3 DNA reads TGTGCCAGCACCCCAACAACCGGATCTGGGGCCGGGGAGCTGTTTTTT.

This clonotype was recorded many times. V and J are TRBV7-2 and TRBJ2-3; 8 bases fit TRBD2. The CDR3 totals 16 residues. Germline CDR1 SGHTA, CDR2 FQGNSA. Trimming took 6 bases from V and 2 from J; bases not matched to a gene: 10. The CDR3 bases are TGTGCCAGCAGACCCGGGGGGGGGCGAACCACAGATACGCAGTATTTT. Translation gives CASRPGGGRTTDTQYF. The full variable domain, with the rest looked up from reference TRBV7-2 and TRBJ2-3, is GAGVSQSPSNKVTEKGKDVELRCDPISGHTALYWYRQSLGQGLEFLIYFQGNSAPDKSGLPSDRFSAERTGGSVSTLTIQRTQQEDSAVYLCASRPGGGRTTDTQYFGPGTRLTVL.

This clonotype has at least ten counts. V usage is TRBV19 and J usage is TRBJ1-2; the match to TRBD1 covers 8 bases. Germline V gene data show CDR1 as LNHDA and CDR2 as SQIVND (reference sequence). After removal of 5 bases from V and 7 bases from J, the junction contained 6 bases not matched to a gene. This CDR3 is 13 amino acids long. The CDR3 region is CASSRPGTGGYTF. CDR3 DNA: TGTGCCAGTAGTCGCCCTGGGACAGGTGGCTACACCTTC.

This clonotype appeared many times. The V call is TRBV5-1, the J call TRBJ2-5; D is possibly TRBD1 (5 bases). V lost 4 bases and J lost 4, with 11 bases in between. CDR1 is SGHRS, CDR2 YFSETQ, per germline. CDR3 length: 13 amino acids. CDR3 protein: CASSNQGGETQYF. CDR3 bases: TGCGCCAGCAGCAATCAGGGTGGAGAGACCCAGTACTTC.

This clonotype ranks as medium-sized. The gene calls are TRBV6-4 and TRBJ2-2, with a possible D match to TRBD1 (5 bases). Germline V CDR1 and CDR2: MRHNA, SNTAGT. There are 13 residues in the CDR3. V was cut by 2 bases and J by 4 bases, with 5 bases left in between. The CDR3 region is CASSDRGTGELFF. CDR3 bases: TGTGCCAGCAGTGACAGGGGCACCGGGGAGCTGTTTTTT.

This clonotype was counted at least ten times. This chain links TRBV7-2 with TRBJ1-6; TRBD1 is a possible D gene (5 bases). Germline lookup yields CDR1 SGHTA and CDR2 FQGNSA. The germline V and J ends were trimmed by 5 bases and 8 bases, with 10 bases remaining between them. This CDR3 spans 13 amino acids. DNA of the CDR3: TGTGCCAGCAGCGGACAATTAGATTCACCCCTCCACTTT. This sequence encodes CASSGQLDSPLHF.

J is TRBJ1-4 and V is TRBV3-1; tentatively, D is TRBD1 (5 bases). The V end lost 2 bases, the J end lost 7 bases, and 17 bases lay between the germline ends. This CDR3 contains 16 residues. Per germline, CDR1 LGHDT and CDR2 YNNKEL (reference sequence). The CDR3 loop reads CASSQLGRSSGEKLFF. Here the CDR3 DNA reads TGTGCCAGCAGCCAACTGGGACGGTCCTCGGGTGAAAAACTGTTTTTT.

This clonotype appeared a few times. This chain links TRBV6-5 with TRBJ2-5; 10 bases line up with TRBD2. V was pared by 8 bases and J by 4 bases, with 10 bases of the junction left unmatched. CDR3 length: 15 amino acids. Germline assignment: CDR1 MNHEY and CDR2 SVGAGI. DNA of the CDR3: TGTGCCAGCTGTCAACTAGCGGGGCCGGGAGAGACCCAGTACTTC. It encodes CASCQLAGPGETQYF.